These 20 T cell receptor beta chains originate from one sample sequenced in a study of response to subunit inactivated influenza vaccine. TCRdb reanalysed the RT-PCR reads using MiXCR and keeps one entry per CDR3 protein. Of some 500,000 distinct CDR3 sequences in the sample, 13% are singletons; the top ten hold around 14%. The sample in question was PBMCs from blood, obtained roughly 6 weeks after vaccination. The receptors were sampled from a man between 50 and 59 years old who received an inactivated influenza vaccine.

The sample holds many counts of this clonotype. This chain links TRBV6-2 or TRBV6-3 with TRBJ1-2; D remains unclear. The CDR3 totals 11 residues. Trimming shortened V by 1 base and J by 5 bases, and 2 bases separated the two germline ends. Germline V gene data show CDR1 as MNHEY and CDR2 as SVGEGT. CDR3 DNA sequence: TGTGCCAGCAGTTACTTATATGGCTACACCTTC. This codes for CASSYLYGYTF.

This sequence joins TRBV5-1 and TRBJ1-2; tentative D call: TRBD1 (5 bases). The CDR3 consists of 15 residues. In germline, CDR1 is SGHRS, CDR2 YFSETQ. V was shortened by 0 bases and J by 4 bases, with 13 bases between the two germline ends. The CDR3, as DNA: TGCGCCAGCAGCTTGGACAGGTCTTTCTCCTATGGCTACACCTTC. Translated: CASSLDRSFSYGYTF. The full variable domain, completed using reference TRBV5-1 and TRBJ1-2, is KAGVTQTPRYLIKTRGQQVTLSCSPISGHRSVSWYQQTPGQGLQFLFEYFSETQRNKGNFPGRFSGRQFSNSRSEMNVSTLELGDSALYLCASSLDRSFSYGYTFGSGTRLTVV.

J is TRBJ2-5 and V is TRBV5-6, with a possible D match to TRBD1 (5 bases). Germline V gene lookup returns CDR1 SGHDT and CDR2 YYEEEE. The CDR3 covers 12 residues. V was cut by 4 bases and J by 5 bases, with 9 bases left in between. The CDR3 is CASSGAEETQYF. CDR3 coding DNA: TGTGCCAGCAGCGGGGCGGAGGAGACCCAGTACTTC.

The chain combines TRBV29-1 with TRBJ2-4; D is tentatively TRBD1 or TRBD2 (5 bases each). The CDR3 has 14 residues. The V end lost 7 bases, the J end lost 1 base, and 14 bases lay between the germline ends. CDR1 is SQVTM and CDR2 is ANQGSEA in the germline V gene. CDR3 DNA sequence: TGCAGCGCCATGAGGGGAACGGCCAAAAACATTCAGTACTTC. This encodes CSAMRGTAKNIQYF.

The DNA of the CDR3 is TGTGCCAGCAGCCCCCAAGGGACATCACAGCAGTACTTC. This translates into CASSPQGTSQQYF. The rearrangement joins TRBV7-2 to TRBJ2-7; D perhaps matches TRBD1 (6 bases). V was clipped by 5 bases and J by 8 bases, with 16 bases between them. The CDR3 loop spans 13 amino acids. Germline CDR1 is SGHTA and CDR2 is FQGNSA.

This clonotype was seen a few times. The rearrangement links TRBV27 to TRBJ2-1; 13 bases are shared with TRBD2. CDR3 length equals 15 residues. CDR1 and CDR2 (germline): MNHEY, SMNVEV (reference sequence). J gave up 9 bases and V 3 bases, and 5 bases lay outside the gene matches. CDR3 sequence: CASSFLGLAGFEQFF. CDR3 in DNA: TGTGCCAGCAGTTTTTTGGGACTAGCGGGATTTGAGCAGTTCTTC.

This clonotype has more than one count but fewer than ten. The chain couples TRBV7-9 to TRBJ2-5; 7 nucleotides match TRBD1. Germline V gene lookup returns CDR1 SEHNR and CDR2 FQNEAQ (reference sequence). The CDR3 is 14 amino acids. V trimming: 5 bases; J trimming: 5 bases; junction bases outside the gene matches: 8. The CDR3 coding sequence is TGTGCCAGCAGCCGACAGGGTAGGAGGGAGACCCAGTACTTC. The encoded protein is CASSRQGRRETQYF.

The sample holds many counts of this clonotype. This chain joins TRBV5-1 and TRBJ2-7; either TRBD1 or TRBD2 may supply D (5 bases each). The CDR3 spans 14 residues. The germline gives CDR1 SGHRS, CDR2 YFSETQ. V was pared by 4 bases and J by 0 bases, with 11 bases between. The DNA for the CDR3 is TGCGCCAGCAGCATTATAGGGACCTCCTACGAGCAGTACTTC. The encoded protein is CASSIIGTSYEQYF.

The rearrangement links TRBV3-1 to TRBJ2-5; 7 positions match TRBD1. There are 14 residues in the CDR3. Per germline, CDR1 LGHDT and CDR2 YNNKEL (reference sequence). V trimming: 4 bases; J trimming: 10 bases; junction bases outside the gene matches: 12. The CDR3, as DNA: TGTGCCAGCAGCCCCCAGACAGGGCAAAGCGGCCAGTACTTC. Encoded protein: CASSPQTGQSGQYF.

The rearrangement links TRBV9 to TRBJ2-7, with 9 bases aligning to TRBD1. Germline lookup yields CDR1 SGDLS and CDR2 YYNGEE. The CDR3 covers 15 residues. The ends lost 0 bases at V and 2 bases at J; junction bases unmatched: 3. The CDR3 nucleotides read TGTGCCAGCAGCGTAGCCGGGACAGGGCCCTACGAGCAGTACTTC. Translated, it gives CASSVAGTGPYEQYF.

The chain has TRBV7-9 and TRBJ2-7; TRBD2 agrees at 9 bases. V was pared by 5 bases and J by 2 bases, with 10 bases of the junction left unmatched. Germline V CDR1 and CDR2: SEHNR, FQNEAQ (reference sequence). The CDR3 has 16 residues. The CDR3 DNA is TGTGCCAGCAGCCAGATAGCGGGGGACAATCCCTACGAGCAGTACTTC. Amino acids: CASSQIAGDNPYEQYF.

This clonotype has more than one count but fewer than ten. CDR3 DNA: TGTGCCACCAGGGGGGTGGACACTGAAGCTTTCTTT. Translated: CATRGVDTEAFF. The chain employs TRBV24-1 and TRBJ1-1; tentative D call: TRBD1 (5 bases). This CDR3 is built from 12 residues. Germline-derived CDR1 and CDR2 are KGHDR and SFDVKD. V shed 7 bases and J shed 3 bases, with 8 bases lying between them.

This clonotype was found many times. This chain joins TRBV29-1 and TRBJ2-7; possible D gene TRBD1, 6 bases. Per the germline V gene, CDR1 is SQVTM and CDR2 is ANQGSEA. The CDR3 is made up of 14 amino acids. V lost 2 bases and J lost 0, with 11 bases in between. The chain's CDR3 is CSVETRGSSYEQYF. DNA of the CDR3: TGCAGCGTTGAAACGAGGGGGAGCTCCTACGAGCAGTACTTC.

This clonotype has ten or more counts. V gene TRBV27 combines with J gene TRBJ2-7; tentatively, D is TRBD2 (5 bases). V was trimmed by 4 bases and J by 4 bases, leaving 17 bases between them. Germline CDR1 is MNHEY and CDR2 is SMNVEV (reference sequence). The CDR3 consists of 15 residues. The CDR3 bases are TGTGCCAGCAGTTCCGGAGGACCCCTAGATTACGAGCAGTACTTC. As protein: CASSSGGPLDYEQYF.

This clonotype has just a few counts. The rearrangement uses TRBV12-3 or TRBV12-4 and TRBJ1-5; no definite D call. V dropped 6 bases and J dropped 4 bases, with 16 bases sitting between them. The CDR3 runs 15 residues. The CDR3 region is CASSSRGMGNQPQHF. The CDR3, as DNA: TGTGCCAGCAGCTCTCGGGGTATGGGGAATCAGCCCCAGCATTTT.

This clonotype was recorded only once. The chain links TRBV20-1 to TRBJ2-7, with D possibly being TRBD2 (6 bases). The germline V and J ends were trimmed by 1 base and 5 bases, with 18 bases remaining between them. Per germline, CDR1 DFQATT and CDR2 SNEGSKA (reference sequence). The CDR3 has 15 residues. The CDR3 coding sequence is TGCAGTGCTAGAGGGTTGCGGGGTTCTACCGACGAGCAGTACTTC. Translating gives CSARGLRGSTDEQYF.

This clonotype was counted a few times. The chain employs TRBV27 and TRBJ2-7; possible D gene TRBD1, 5 bases. Trimming took 6 bases from V and 1 from J, leaving 10 bases between them. The CDR3 is 13 residues long. Germline V gives CDR1 MNHEY, CDR2 SMNVEV (reference sequence). In DNA form, the CDR3 reads TGTGCCAGCAGGAGACAGCTATCCTACGAGCAGTACTTC. Its translation: CASRRQLSYEQYF.

In this sample, this clonotype turned up a few times. The chain recombines TRBV30 with TRBJ2-1; 8 nucleotides agree with TRBD2. Germline CDR1 GTSNPN, CDR2 SVGIG (reference sequence). The CDR3 is made up of 14 amino acids. Trimming took 0 bases from V and 9 from J; bases not matched to a gene: 7. The CDR3 loop is CAWSVREVNSEQFF. CDR3 in DNA: TGTGCCTGGAGTGTGCGGGAGGTAAATTCTGAGCAGTTCTTC.

This sequence joins TRBV11-2 and TRBJ2-7, with D possibly being TRBD1 (6 bases). The germline CDR1 and CDR2 sequences are SGHAT and FQNNGV. The CDR3 has 15 residues. The V end lost 3 bases, the J end lost 3 bases, and 15 bases lay between the germline ends. The CDR3 nucleotides are TGTGCCAGCAGCTTTTCAAGGACAGACCACTACGAGCAGTACTTC. Translating gives CASSFSRTDHYEQYF. Complete variable domain (other parts from reference TRBV11-2 and TRBJ2-7): EAGVAQSPRYKIIEKRQSVAFWCNPISGHATLYWYQQILGQGPKLLIQFQNNGVVDDSQLPKDRFSAERLKGVDSTLKIQPAKLEDSAVYLCASSFSRTDHYEQYFGPGTRLTVT.

The J gene is TRBJ2-1, the V gene TRBV19; 7 bases map to TRBD2. The CDR3 consists of 17 residues. The ends lost 2 bases at V and 4 bases at J; junction bases unmatched: 11. The germline V gene encodes CDR1 LNHDA and CDR2 SQIVND (reference sequence). CDR3 protein: CASSIRSGLGPYNEQFF. In DNA, the CDR3 is TGTGCCAGTAGTATAAGGTCCGGACTAGGACCTTACAATGAGCAGTTCTTC.